These 3 T cell receptor beta chains originate from one sample sequenced in a study of cytomegalovirus exposure and HLA in healthy donors. With 60 Vbeta and 13 Jbeta primers, the PCR was carried out. Sequenced by immunoSEQ multiplex PCR; TCRdb stores in-frame clones only, minus some. Of about 120,000 clones listed, about 75% were seen once; the top ten hold roughly 31%. Sequencing was done on a sample of PBMCs. The source is a man aged 60 to 69 in good health and CMV-seropositive.

This chain links TRBV6-4 with TRBJ1-2; 8 bases line up with TRBD1. Losses at the gene ends were 6 bases for V and 6 bases for J; bases not matched to a gene: 6. Germline V lookup: CDR1 MRHNA, CDR2 SNTAGT. The CDR3 extends over 13 amino acids. In nucleotides, the CDR3 is TGTGCCAGCAGCGCGACAGGGGTTGATGGCTACACCTTC. As protein: CASSATGVDGYTF.

The chain combines TRBV28 with TRBJ1-2; D is perhaps TRBD1 (6 bases). Trimming took off 5 bases at V and 7 bases at J, with 11 bases between the two ends. CDR3 length equals 12 residues. Germline V lookup: CDR1 MDHEN, CDR2 SYDVKM. The CDR3 DNA reads TGTGCCAGCAGTCCGGACAGTACTGGCTACACCTTC. Encoded protein: CASSPDSTGYTF.

The chain links TRBV2 to TRBJ1-3; D is perhaps TRBD1 (5 bases). Between the trimmed V and J ends, which lost 6 bases and 0 bases, there was a span of 9 bases. The germline CDR1 and CDR2 sequences are SNHLY and FYNNEI. The CDR3 contains 14 residues. In DNA, the CDR3 is TGTGCCAGCAGCAGACAGACCTCTGGAAACACCATATATTTT. As protein: CASSRQTSGNTIYF.